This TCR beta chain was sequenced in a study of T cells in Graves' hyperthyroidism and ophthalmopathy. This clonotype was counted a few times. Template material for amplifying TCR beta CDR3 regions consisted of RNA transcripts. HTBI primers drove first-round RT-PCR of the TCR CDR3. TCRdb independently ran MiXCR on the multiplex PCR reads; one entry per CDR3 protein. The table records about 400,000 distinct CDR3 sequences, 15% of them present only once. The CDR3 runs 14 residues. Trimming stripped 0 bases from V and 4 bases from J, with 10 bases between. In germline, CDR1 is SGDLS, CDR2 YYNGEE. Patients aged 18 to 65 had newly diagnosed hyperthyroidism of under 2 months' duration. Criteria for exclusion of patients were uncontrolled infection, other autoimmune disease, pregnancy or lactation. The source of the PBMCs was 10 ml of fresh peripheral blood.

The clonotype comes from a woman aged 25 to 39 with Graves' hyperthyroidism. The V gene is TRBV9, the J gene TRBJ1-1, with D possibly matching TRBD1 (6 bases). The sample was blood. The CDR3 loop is CASSVDRVSTEAFF. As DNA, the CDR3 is TGTGCCAGCAGCGTAGACAGGGTAAGCACTGAAGCTTTCTTT.